This T cell receptor beta chain was captured in a study of response to subunit inactivated influenza vaccine. To note about this clonotype: The target antigen is unknown.

CDR3 length: 17 amino acids. General study findings and limits: The authors put forward the suggestion that each seasonal influenza vaccination may bring in only a limited number of new T cells.

TCRdb reprocessed the RT-PCR reads via MiXCR and lists one record per CDR3 protein. Counted here are a few hundred thousand distinct CDR3 sequences, under 8.5% occurring once; the ten biggest clones make up over 10%. The TCR originated in a man between 50 and 70 years old who received an inactivated influenza vaccine. The gene calls are TRBV21-1 and TRBJ2-5; TRBD1 is the table's D call, not checked against the DNA. TRBV21-1 has pseudogene status. Here the sequenced sample was PBMCs from blood, taken around 25 months after vaccination. CDR3 nucleotide sequence: TGTGCCAGCCTTCGGACGCCTACACTGACAGGGACAATGGCCCAGTACTTC. This encodes CASLRTPTLTGTMAQYF.